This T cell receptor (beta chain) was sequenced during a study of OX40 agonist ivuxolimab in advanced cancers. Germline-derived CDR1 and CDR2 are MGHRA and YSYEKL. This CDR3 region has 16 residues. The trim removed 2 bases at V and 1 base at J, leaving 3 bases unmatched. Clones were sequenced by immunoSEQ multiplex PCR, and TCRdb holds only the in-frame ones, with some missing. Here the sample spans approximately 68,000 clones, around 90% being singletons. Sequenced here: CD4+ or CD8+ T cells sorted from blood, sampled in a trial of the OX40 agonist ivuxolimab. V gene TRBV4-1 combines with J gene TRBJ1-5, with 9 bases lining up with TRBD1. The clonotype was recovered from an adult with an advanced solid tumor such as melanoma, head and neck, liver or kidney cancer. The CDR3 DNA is TGCGCCAGCAGCCAACGGACAGGGGCCAGCAATCAGCCCCAGCATTTT. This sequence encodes CASSQRTGASNQPQHF.